This T cell receptor beta chain is drawn from a study of CD4+ T cells in melanoma. Clones were read by immunoSEQ multiplex PCR, and TCRdb kept only the in-frame ones, dropping some. The repertoire consists of about 15,000 clones, with over 80% occurring once and the leading ten covering 6.4%. Comments on this clone: Its antigen is unidentified.

Whole-study results and caveats: CD8+ T cell, macrophage and B cell function reportedly correlated with neoantigen-specific CD4+ T cells. Neoantigen-specific CD4+ T cells in melanoma reportedly had diverse differentiation states.

The CDR3 sequence is 15 residues long. Looked up from germline, CDR1 is SGHTA and CDR2 is FQGNSA. Between the trimmed V and J ends, which lost 4 bases and 6 bases, there was a span of 17 bases. The genes are TRBV7-2 and TRBJ2-3; D not resolved. This receptor was taken from a human donor with melanoma. What was sequenced was cells from a culture (not recorded whether cultured in vitro). CDR3 DNA: TGTGCCAGCAGCTCCGGCCCAGAAAGAGGTGATACGCAGTATTTT. It yields the protein CASSSGPERGDTQYF. Full variable domain (rest looked up from reference TRBV7-2 and TRBJ2-3): GAGVSQSPSNKVTEKGKDVELRCDPISGHTALYWYRQSLGQGLEFLIYFQGNSAPDKSGLPSDRFSAERTGGSVSTLTIQRTQQEDSAVYLCASSSGPERGDTQYFGPGTRLTVL.